This T cell receptor beta chain was identified in a study of T cell repertoires in cytomegalovirus infection. Overall study: Public TCR beta signature analysis indicated the presence of both CMV infection and matching HLA type. Broader study findings: HLA-C-restricted CMV-specific TCR beta clonotypes prevailed in the ex vivo response. CMV carriers with the relevant HLA were identified by cumulative public TCR beta family frequency.

TCRdb redid the calling of the reads with MiXCR, one entry per CDR3 protein. The sample lists about 740,000 distinct CDR3 sequences; 35% were seen once. This clonotype has just a few counts. Its antigen is still unknown. Looked up from germline, CDR1 is MNHNS and CDR2 is SASEGT. This CDR3 is built from 16 residues. The V end was cut by 6 bases, the J end by 11 bases, with 25 bases between. The clonotype was recovered from a human donor in good health (CMV status not recorded). Some clones in this sample may be carry-over from other donors' samples. The chain combines TRBV6-1 with TRBJ1-4; D gene uncertain. Input material: PBMCs. CDR3 region: CASSHPSGRTMRKLFF. The CDR3, as DNA: TGTGCCAGCAGCCACCCTTCCGGACGGACTATGAGGAAACTGTTTTTT.